This T cell receptor (beta chain) derives from a study of blood T cell repertoires in COVID-19. Study-level background: Samples of COVID-19 (acute and convalescent) were obtained from the United States, Italy and Spain. PBMCs, B-cell-depleted T cells, or T cells provided the cDNA or gDNA that made up the material.

Produced via immunoSEQ multiplex PCR; TCRdb's table is partial and in-frame only. Among roughly 160,000 clones, about 82% were seen once, and the ten largest hold 5.5% to 7%. CDR1 and CDR2 from the germline V gene are SGHAT and FQNNGV. J was trimmed by 6 bases and V by 3 bases; bases with no gene match: 4. The CDR3 is 15 residues long. The J gene is TRBJ2-7, the V gene TRBV11-2; TRBD2 matches 14 bases. The receptor was isolated from a man in his fifties with active or convalescent COVID-19. The sequenced sample was peripheral blood. In DNA, the CDR3 is TGTGCCAGCAGCTTTTCCGGGACTAGCGGGAGCGAGCAGTACTTC. Protein sequence: CASSFSGTSGSEQYF.